The source of this TCR beta chain is a study of PD-L1 blockade in urothelial cancer. Turning to the study itself: The researchers analyzed blood 3 weeks (second dose) and 6 weeks after treatment start.

This clone occurred once. Libraries were prepared by immunoSEQ multiplex PCR; TCRdb keeps only in-frame clonotypes and omits some of them. In the table there are 70,000 or so clones, around four fifths of which are singletons. CDR1 is MGHRA and CDR2 is YSYEKL in the germline V gene. The CDR3 runs to 15 residues. The trim removed 1 base at V and 3 bases at J, leaving 2 bases unmatched. The material sequenced was PBMCs, taken around atezolizumab (anti-PD-L1) treatment. This chain links TRBV4-1 with TRBJ2-7; TRBD1 matches 11 bases. The sequence came from a man in his 70s with urothelial cancer. CDR3 sequence: CASSQAGTGGYEQYF. CDR3 bases: TGCGCCAGCAGCCAAGCTGGGACAGGGGGCTACGAGCAGTACTTC.